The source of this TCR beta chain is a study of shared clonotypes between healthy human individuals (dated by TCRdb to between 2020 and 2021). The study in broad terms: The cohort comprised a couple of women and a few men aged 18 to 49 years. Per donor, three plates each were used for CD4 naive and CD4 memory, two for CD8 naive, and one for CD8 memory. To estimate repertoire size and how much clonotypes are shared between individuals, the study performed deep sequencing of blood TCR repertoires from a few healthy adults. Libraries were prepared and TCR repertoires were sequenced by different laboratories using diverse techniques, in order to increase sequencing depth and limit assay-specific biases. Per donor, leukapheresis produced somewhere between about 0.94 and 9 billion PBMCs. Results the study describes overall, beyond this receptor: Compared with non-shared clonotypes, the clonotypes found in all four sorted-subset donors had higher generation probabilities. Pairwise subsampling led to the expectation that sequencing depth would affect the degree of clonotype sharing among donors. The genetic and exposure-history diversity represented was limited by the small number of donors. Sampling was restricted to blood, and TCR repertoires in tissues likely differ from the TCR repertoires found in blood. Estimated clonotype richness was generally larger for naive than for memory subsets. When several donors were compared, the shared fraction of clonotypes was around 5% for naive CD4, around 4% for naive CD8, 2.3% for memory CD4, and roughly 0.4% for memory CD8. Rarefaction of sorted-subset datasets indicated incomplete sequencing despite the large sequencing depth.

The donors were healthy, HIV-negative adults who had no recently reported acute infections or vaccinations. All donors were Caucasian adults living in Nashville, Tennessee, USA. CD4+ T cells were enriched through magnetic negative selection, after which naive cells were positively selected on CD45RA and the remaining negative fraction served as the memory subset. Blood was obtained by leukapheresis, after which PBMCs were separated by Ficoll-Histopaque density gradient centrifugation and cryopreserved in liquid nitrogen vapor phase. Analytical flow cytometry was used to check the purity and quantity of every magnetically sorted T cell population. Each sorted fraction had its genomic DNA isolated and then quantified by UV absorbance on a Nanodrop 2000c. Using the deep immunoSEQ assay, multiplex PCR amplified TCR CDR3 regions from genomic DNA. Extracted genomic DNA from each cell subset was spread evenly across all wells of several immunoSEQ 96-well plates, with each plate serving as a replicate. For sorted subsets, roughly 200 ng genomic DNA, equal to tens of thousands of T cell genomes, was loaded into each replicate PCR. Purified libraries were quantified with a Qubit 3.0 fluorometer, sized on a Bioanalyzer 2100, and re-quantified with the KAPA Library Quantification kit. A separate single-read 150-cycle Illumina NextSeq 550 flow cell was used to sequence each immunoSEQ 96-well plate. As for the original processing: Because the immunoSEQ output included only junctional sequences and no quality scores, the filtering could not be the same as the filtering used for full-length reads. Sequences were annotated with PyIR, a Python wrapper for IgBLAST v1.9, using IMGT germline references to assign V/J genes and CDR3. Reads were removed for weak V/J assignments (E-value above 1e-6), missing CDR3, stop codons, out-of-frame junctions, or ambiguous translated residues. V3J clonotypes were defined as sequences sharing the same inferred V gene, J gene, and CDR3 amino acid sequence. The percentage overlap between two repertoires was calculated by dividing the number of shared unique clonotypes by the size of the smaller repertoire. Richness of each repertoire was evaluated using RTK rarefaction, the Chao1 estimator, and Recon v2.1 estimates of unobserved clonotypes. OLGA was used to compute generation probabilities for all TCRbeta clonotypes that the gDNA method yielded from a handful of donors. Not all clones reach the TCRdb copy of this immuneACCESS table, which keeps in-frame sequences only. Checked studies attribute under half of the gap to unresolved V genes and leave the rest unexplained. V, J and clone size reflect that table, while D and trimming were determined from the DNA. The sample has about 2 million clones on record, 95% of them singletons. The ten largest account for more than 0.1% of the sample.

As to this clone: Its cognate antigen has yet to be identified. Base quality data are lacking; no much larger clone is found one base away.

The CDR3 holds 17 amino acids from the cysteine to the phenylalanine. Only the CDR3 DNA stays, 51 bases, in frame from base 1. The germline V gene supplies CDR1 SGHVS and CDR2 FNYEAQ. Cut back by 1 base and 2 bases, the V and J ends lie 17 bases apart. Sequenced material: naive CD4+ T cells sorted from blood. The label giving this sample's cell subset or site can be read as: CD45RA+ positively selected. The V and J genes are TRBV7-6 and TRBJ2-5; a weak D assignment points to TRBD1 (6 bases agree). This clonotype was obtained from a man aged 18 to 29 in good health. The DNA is TGTGCCAGCAGCTTAGGTAGCAGGGGAAGCCTTCAAGAGACCCAGTACTTC. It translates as CASSLGSRGSLQETQYF.